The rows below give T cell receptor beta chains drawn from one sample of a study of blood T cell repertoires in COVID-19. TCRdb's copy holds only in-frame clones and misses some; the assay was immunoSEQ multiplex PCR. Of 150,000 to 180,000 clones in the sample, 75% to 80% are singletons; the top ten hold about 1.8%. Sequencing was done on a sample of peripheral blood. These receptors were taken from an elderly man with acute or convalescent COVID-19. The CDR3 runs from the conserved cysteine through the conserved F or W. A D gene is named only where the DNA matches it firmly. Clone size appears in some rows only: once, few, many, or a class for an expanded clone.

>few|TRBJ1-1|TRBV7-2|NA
TGTGCCAGCAGCCCAATGGGGCCCCCTGAAGCTTTCTTT
CASSPMGPPEAFF
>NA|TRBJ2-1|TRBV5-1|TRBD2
TGCGCCAGCAGTATAGCGGGGTTCTCGGATGAGCAGTTCTTC
CASSIAGFSDEQFF
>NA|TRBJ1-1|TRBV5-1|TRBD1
TGCGCCAGCAGCTTGGGGCCAGGGGGCACCGAAGCTTTCTTT
CASSLGPGGTEAFF
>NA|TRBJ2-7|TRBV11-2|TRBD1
TGTGCCAGCAGCTCACGACAGGGGTACTACGAGCAGTACTTC
CASSSRQGYYEQYF
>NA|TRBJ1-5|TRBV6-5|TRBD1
TGTGCCAGCAGCGACAGGGGCGGCCAGCCCCAGCATTTT
CASSDRGGQPQHF
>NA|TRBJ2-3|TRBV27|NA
TGTGCCAGCACCTCCCCCCCAGATACGCAGTATTTT
CASTSPPDTQYF
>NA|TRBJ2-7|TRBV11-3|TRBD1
TGTGCCAGCAGCTCACATCCGGGACAGGACACCTACGAGCAGTACTTC
CASSSHPGQDTYEQYF
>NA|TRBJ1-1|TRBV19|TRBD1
TGTGCCAGTAGTATAGCCAGGGGGAGGTTGGACACTGAAGCTTTCTTT
CASSIARGRLDTEAFF
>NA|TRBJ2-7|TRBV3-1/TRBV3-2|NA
TGTGCCAGCAGCCAAGTCCAGGGGGGACACGAGCAGTACTTC
CASSQVQGGHEQYF
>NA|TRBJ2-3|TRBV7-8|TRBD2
TGTGCCAGCAGCTTATTGTCACTAGCGGGGACCGTCACAGATACGCAGTATTTT
CASSLLSLAGTVTDTQYF
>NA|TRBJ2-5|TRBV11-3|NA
TGTGCCAGCAGCTTAGAAGGCAGGGGCCAAGAGACCCAGTACTTC
CASSLEGRGQETQYF
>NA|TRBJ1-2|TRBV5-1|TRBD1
TGCGCCAGCAGCTGGTTACCGGGACAGGGCAATGGCTACACCTTC
CASSWLPGQGNGYTF